These 4 T cell receptor beta chains came from one sample sequenced in a study of cytomegalovirus exposure and HLA in healthy donors. Primers for the PCR totalled 60 Vbeta and 13 Jbeta. This table comes from immunoSEQ multiplex PCR, and its TCRdb copy is limited to in-frame clones, with some not included. The sample lists about 76,000 clones, roughly 70% occurring once. The sequenced material came from PBMCs. All receptors derive from a man in his sixties in good health and CMV-seropositive.

The rearrangement joins TRBV14 to TRBJ1-3, with TRBD1 matching 8 bases. CDR1 is SGHDN and CDR2 is FVKESK in the germline V gene. V trimming: 4 bases; J trimming: 4 bases; junction bases outside the gene matches: 9. The CDR3 is made up of 16 amino acids. The DNA of the CDR3 is TGTGCCAGCAGCCGCCTCGGACAGGGCTGGGGAAACACCATATATTTT. Encoded protein: CASSRLGQGWGNTIYF.

The rearrangement joins TRBV11-3 to TRBJ2-5, with 7 bases lining up with TRBD1. Unmatched junction bases numbered 3, after V lost 1 base and J lost 1 base. Germline lookup yields CDR1 SGHNT and CDR2 YENEEA. The CDR3 loop spans 15 amino acids. In DNA form, the CDR3 reads TGTGCCAGCAGCTTAGGGGACAGCCTCCAAGAGACCCAGTACTTC. Translated: CASSLGDSLQETQYF. The full variable domain, with the rest looked up from reference TRBV11-3 and TRBJ2-5, is EAGVVQSPRYKIIEKKQPVAFWCNPISGHNTLYWYLQNLGQGPELLIRYENEEAVDDSQLPKDRFSAERLKGVDSTLKIQPAELGDSAVYLCASSLGDSLQETQYFGPGTRLLVL.

The V call is TRBV5-1, the J call TRBJ2-1; 16 positions match TRBD2. The trim removed 4 bases at V and 0 bases at J, leaving 10 bases unmatched. Looked up from germline, CDR1 is SGHRS and CDR2 is YFSETQ. This CDR3 spans 20 amino acids. The CDR3: CASSAGGTSGRASSYNEQFF. CDR3 nucleotide sequence: TGCGCCAGCAGCGCGGGGGGGACTAGCGGGAGGGCCAGCTCCTACAATGAGCAGTTCTTC.

The chain is built from TRBV28 and TRBJ2-1; a weak D match, TRBD1 (5 bases). Looked up from germline, CDR1 is MDHEN and CDR2 is SYDVKM. The CDR3 covers 17 residues. Trimming shortened V by 7 bases and J by 8 bases, and 27 bases separated the two germline ends. The CDR3 nucleotides read TGTGCCAGCATCTTGACGTGGGGTAGGGGAAGAAGGGATGAGCAGTTCTTC. This codes for CASILTWGRGRRDEQFF.